The entry that follows covers one T cell receptor (beta chain) sequence. Its recognized antigen is unknown. No base-level quality is on record; no much larger clone is a single base apart. The data stem from a study of blood T cell repertoires in COVID-19 (dated by TCRdb to the early 2020s). Describing the broader study: Collaborator samples came from the United States, Italy and Spain and covered acute and convalescent phases of COVID-19. The material from the prospective study consisted of cDNA or gDNA derived from T cells, B-cell-depleted T cells, or PBMCs. The dataset comprised deeply sampled blood TCRbeta repertoires from subjects exposed to, actively infected with, or recovered from COVID-19. The repertoires were released in a freely available public database intended as a resource for research on the immune response to SARS-CoV-2. The samples were drawn from the first 160 participants of the ongoing ImmuneRACE study and from 1,254 subjects provided by 6 global collaborators. Nearly every sample came with metadata listing a de-identified subject ID, COVID-19 status, age in years and sex. HLA class I and class II types, where available, came from metadata supplied by the sample provider rather than from assay-based typing.

Results and caveats for the whole study, not just this receptor: Clinical and demographic metadata were provided uncurated, with the amount varying by source and participant.

In Seattle, one collaborating source enrolled patients while the infection was active and tracked those patients longitudinally over the course of disease. Collaborating institutions collected whole blood in K2EDTA tubes following their own protocols. For TCRbeta analysis, collaborators shipped samples in one of three forms: frozen whole blood, isolated PBMCs, or DNA extracted from either of those sample types. Trimming removed 2 bases from V and 2 bases from J, leaving 7 bases between the germline ends. Looking up the germline V gene (reference sequence) yields CDR1 SGHNT and CDR2 YYREEE. CDR3 length: 13 amino acids, cysteine to phenylalanine. The sequence is cut down to CDR3 DNA, 39 bases in frame from base 1. TCRbeta CDR3 regions were amplified from genomic DNA using the immunoSEQ Assay, a bias-controlled multiplex PCR. On the authors' methods: The number of nucleated cells in each sample was estimated by amplification of reference gene primers within the assay. Sequence reads were collapsed and filtered to measure the absolute abundance of every unique TCRbeta CDR3 rearrangement. Productive Simpson clonality was computed per sample as the square root of Simpson's diversity index over productive rearrangements. Here the immuneACCESS table is served through TCRdb, limited to in-frame sequences with V and J called. Missing clones are a known gap in these copies; in checked studies unresolved V genes cover under half, and the rest lacks a known reason. V and J calls and clone size come straight from that table; D and trimming were deduced from the DNA. The table for this sample lists 250,000 to 350,000 clones; about nine tenths of them were counted only once. The top ten clonotypes cover approximately 7.5% of the sample.

The specimen sequenced was peripheral blood. The receptor was derived from a woman under 40 with COVID-19, enrolled during active disease. The chain couples TRBV5-4 to TRBJ1-2; no D gene call is confident. The CDR3 sequence is CASSFEHNYGYTF. The bases are TGTGCCAGCAGCTTTGAGCACAACTATGGCTACACCTTC.